The TCR beta chain under discussion was sequenced for a study of T cell changes during pregnancy in multiple sclerosis (dated by TCRdb to the late 2010s). Study-level background: In women with multiple sclerosis, the researchers looked at how the T cell repertoire shifted as pregnancy progressed.

The library was produced with the immunoSEQ multiplex PCR assay. The clones in this table, taken by TCRdb from immuneACCESS, are in-frame only. Not every clone is retained; where verified, under half of the shortfall comes from an unresolved V gene, and the cause of the rest is unknown. Within this sample are 60,000 or so clones, with less than 95% of them counted one time only. Clones ranked in the top ten supply about 0.49% of the sample. This clone was seen only once. Its antigen is not yet known. Base qualities are not recorded, but no much larger clone differs from it by a single base. The source is a female donor in good health, enrolled as a control in a pregnancy study. Sequencing was performed on CD4+ T cells from peripheral blood mononuclear cells, taken after pregnancy.

This receptor carries the CDR3 CASSFQEGTEAFF. The nucleotide sequence reads as follows: TGTGCCAGCAGCTTTCAGGAGGGGACTGAAGCTTTCTTT. Recombination connected TRBV11-3 to TRBJ1-1, with TRBD1 tentatively as D gene (5 bases match). The germline V gene specifies SGHNT as CDR1 and YENEEA as CDR2. V and J are truncated by 3 bases and 5 bases respectively, leaving an intervening sequence of 10 bases. Measured from the cysteine to the phenylalanine, the CDR3 is 13 residues long. The sequence is cut down to CDR3 DNA, 39 bases in frame from base 1. Outside the CDR3, residues come from the reference TRBV11-3 and TRBJ1-1 proteins, so the full variable domain is: EAGVVQSPRYKIIEKKQPVAFWCNPISGHNTLYWYLQNLGQGPELLIRYENEEAVDDSQLPKDRFSAERLKGVDSTLKIQPAELGDSAVYLCASSFQEGTEAFFGQGTRLTVV.